Listed here are 14 T cell receptor beta chains from one sample, sequenced in a study of chemoradiotherapy in HPV16-positive cancers. Some clones are missing from TCRdb's copy, which holds only in-frame ones; the method was immunoSEQ multiplex PCR. This table holds about 6,500 clones, 75% to 90% found once. This material consisted of tumor tissue, taken from a patient who underwent chemoradiotherapy. These receptors were collected from a human donor with HPV-associated anogenital cancer.

The chain uses TRBV19 and TRBJ2-3; TRBD1 might be the D (5 bases). CDR1 and CDR2 (germline): LNHDA, SQIVND (reference sequence). Trimming removed 5 bases from V and 1 base from J, with 16 bases in between. The CDR3 runs to 16 residues. The CDR3 DNA reads as TGTGCCAGTAGTTCATACCCGACAGTGGGCACAGATACGCAGTATTTT. Translation gives CASSSYPTVGTDTQYF.

The J gene is TRBJ2-7, the V gene TRBV10-2, with 7 bases fitting TRBD2. This CDR3 contains 13 residues. The germline V gene encodes CDR1 WSHSY and CDR2 SAAADI. The V segment lost 6 bases and the J segment 6 bases; nucleotides outside the gene matches: 8. Here the CDR3 DNA reads TGCGCCAGCAGGGCCGGGACTACGGGCGAGCAGTACTTC. It translates to CASRAGTTGEQYF.

The chain links TRBV15 to TRBJ2-1; D is unclear. The CDR3 contains 12 residues. The V gene's germline CDR1 is LNHNV and CDR2 YYDKDF (reference sequence). Trimming removed 3 bases at V and 9 bases at J, with 9 bases between. The CDR3 DNA follows: TGTGCCACCAGCAGGGCGGAGAGTGAGCAGTTCTTC. It translates to CATSRAESEQFF.

This clone has more than one count but fewer than ten. J is TRBJ1-4 and V is TRBV27; the D is unclear. Per germline, CDR1 MNHEY and CDR2 SMNVEV (reference sequence). Trimming stripped 9 bases from V and 6 bases from J, with 20 bases between. The CDR3 covers 15 residues. This chain's CDR3 is CARIILEGHHEKLFF. The DNA for the CDR3 is TGTGCCAGAATCATCTTAGAGGGTCATCATGAAAAACTGTTTTTT.

This clone came up a few times. The J gene is TRBJ1-2, the V gene TRBV9; TRBD1 matches 8 bases. J gave up 7 bases and V 3 bases, and 11 bases lay outside the gene matches. CDR1 and CDR2 (germline): SGDLS, YYNGEE. The CDR3 spans 15 residues. The CDR3 protein is CASSDRGQALSGYTF. DNA for the CDR3: TGTGCCAGCAGCGACAGGGGACAGGCGCTGTCTGGCTACACCTTC.

The V gene is TRBV4-1, the J gene TRBJ2-5, with D uncertain. This CDR3 has 14 amino acids. The V gene's germline CDR1 is MGHRA and CDR2 YSYEKL. The V end lost 0 bases, the J end lost 5 bases, and 10 bases lay between the germline ends. CDR3 sequence reads: CASSQDGRRETQYF. DNA for the CDR3: TGCGCCAGCAGCCAAGATGGTCGGCGGGAGACCCAGTACTTC.

The table lists this clone with a few counts. The V call is TRBV10-1, the J call TRBJ2-7; D gene uncertain. CDR3 length equals 13 residues. Looked up from germline, CDR1 is WNHNN and CDR2 is SYGVQD (reference sequence). V was pared by 6 bases and J by 3 bases, with 12 bases between. CDR3 sequence reads: CASSQDPSYEQYF. The DNA for the CDR3 is TGCGCCAGCAGCCAGGACCCAAGCTACGAGCAGTACTTC.

The V call is TRBV6-1, the J call TRBJ1-3; 7 nucleotides line up with TRBD1. The junction had 13 bases not matched to a gene; V was cut back by 7 bases and J by 7 bases. The CDR3 has 15 amino acids. Germline V gene lookup returns CDR1 MNHNS and CDR2 SASEGT. DNA for the CDR3: TGTGCCAGCATTGAGTCTACAGGGGTCTTGAACACCATATATTTT. This codes for CASIESTGVLNTIYF.

The chain joins TRBV5-1 to TRBJ1-4, with 11 bases lining up with TRBD1. V trimming: 0 bases; J trimming: 7 bases; junction bases outside the gene matches: 8. Germline-derived CDR1 and CDR2 are SGHRS and YFSETQ. The CDR3 spans 17 residues. CDR3 sequence: CASSLEGTGGLSEKLFF. CDR3 in DNA: TGCGCCAGCAGCTTGGAAGGGACAGGGGGTTTAAGTGAAAAACTGTTTTTT.

The rearrangement uses TRBV15 and TRBJ2-7; D is perhaps TRBD2 (6 bases). Looked up from germline, CDR1 is LNHNV and CDR2 is YYDKDF (reference sequence). Trimming took off 1 base at V and 4 bases at J, with 14 bases between the two ends. The CDR3 sequence is 15 residues long. The CDR3 region is CATSRAVGTQYEQYF. DNA of the CDR3: TGTGCCACCAGCAGAGCGGTCGGGACTCAATACGAGCAGTACTTC. The full variable domain, in which reference TRBV15 and TRBJ2-7 provide the parts outside the CDR3, is DAMVIQNPRYQVTQFGKPVTLSCSQTLNHNVMYWYQQKSSQAPKLLFHYYDKDFNNEADTPDNFQSRRPNTSFCFLDIRSPGLGDTAMYLCATSRAVGTQYEQYFGPGTRLTVT.

The CDR3 sequence: CASSPLGPGDGNQPQHF. The DNA for the CDR3 is TGTGCCAGTAGCCCGCTGGGACCGGGGGACGGCAATCAGCCCCAGCATTTT. V is TRBV19 and J is TRBJ1-5; tentative D call: TRBD1 (5 bases). Germline assignment: CDR1 LNHDA and CDR2 SQIVND (reference sequence). The CDR3 is 17 amino acids. V gave up 6 bases and J gave up 2 bases, with 20 bases separating them.

The V call is TRBV13, the J call TRBJ1-1, with D hard to call. The CDR3 is made up of 13 amino acids. Trimming shortened V by 3 bases and J by 1 base, and 6 bases separated the two germline ends. Germline CDR1 PRHDT, CDR2 FYEKMQ (reference sequence). The DNA for the CDR3 is TGTGCCAGCAGCTTTGCCGAGAACACTGAAGCTTTCTTT. Translation: CASSFAENTEAFF.

The chain uses TRBV20-1 and TRBJ2-1; D call uncertain. The germline V gene encodes CDR1 DFQATT and CDR2 SNEGSKA (reference sequence). The CDR3 sequence is 11 residues long. The germline V and J ends were trimmed by 5 bases and 6 bases, with 8 bases remaining between them. This CDR3 reads CSAGIGNEQFF. The CDR3 DNA reads TGCAGTGCTGGGATTGGCAATGAGCAGTTCTTC.

The count of this clone is one. The V and J genes are TRBV6-5 and TRBJ2-1; 10 nucleotides line up with TRBD2. Germline V lookup: CDR1 MNHEY, CDR2 SVGAGI. This CDR3 has 14 amino acids. V lost 8 bases and J lost 3; bases outside the gene matches: 4. CDR3 in amino acids: CASSIAGGYNEQFF. In DNA, the CDR3 is TGTGCCAGCTCAATAGCGGGAGGCTACAATGAGCAGTTCTTC.